The 23 T cell receptor beta chains below come from one sample, sequenced in a study of T cells in Graves' hyperthyroidism and ophthalmopathy. What was amplified from RNA transcripts were TCR beta CDR3 regions. With the HTBI primer set, the TCR CDR3 went through a first round of RT-PCR. Via MiXCR, TCRdb re-called the multiplex PCR reads, giving one row per CDR3 protein. The sample yields around 300,000 distinct CDR3 sequences, roughly an eighth seen once. Sequenced sample: blood. These TCRs come from a woman in her thirties or forties with Graves' hyperthyroidism.

At least ten counts were recorded for this clonotype. The chain employs TRBV9 and TRBJ1-1, with TRBD1 as a possible D gene (6 bases). V shed 3 bases and J shed 6 bases, with 18 bases lying between them. CDR1 and CDR2 from the germline V gene are SGDLS and YYNGEE. The CDR3 loop spans 15 amino acids. CDR3 region: CASSASGDTGAEAFF. The DNA for the CDR3 is TGTGCCAGCAGCGCCTCCGGGGACACCGGGGCTGAAGCTTTCTTT.

This clonotype was seen only a few times. The J gene is TRBJ2-7, the V gene TRBV14; D gene unclear. Germline V gene sequence: CDR1 SGHDN, CDR2 FVKESK. V gave up 2 bases and J gave up 5 bases, with 13 bases separating them. This CDR3 comprises 14 residues. The CDR3 sequence is CASSQWGGEDEQYF. In DNA form, the CDR3 reads TGTGCCAGCAGCCAATGGGGTGGAGAAGACGAGCAGTACTTC.

In the case of this clonotype: A single base separates this from a much larger clone, so it may be a read error. The chain employs TRBV6-1 and TRBJ1-5; TRBD1 might be the D (5 bases). This CDR3 spans 14 amino acids. Per germline, CDR1 MNHNS and CDR2 SASEGT. Trimming shortened V by 6 bases and J by 6 bases, and 15 bases separated the two germline ends. CDR3 in amino acids: CASRSLRGVQPQHF. CDR3 DNA: TGTGCCAGCAGAAGTCTACGGGGCGTTCAGCCCCAGCATTTT.

As to this clonotype: This clone may be a read error of a much larger clone one base away. V usage is TRBV5-1 and J usage is TRBJ1-1; D not certain. The length of the CDR3 is 15 residues. From germline, CDR1 is SGHRS and CDR2 YFSETQ. V lost 2 bases and J 0 bases, leaving 11 bases between the germline ends. The CDR3 region has the DNA TGCGCCAGCAGCTTACATGGCTCCTTGAACACTGAAGCTTTCTTT. It codes for CASSLHGSLNTEAFF. Full variable domain (rest looked up from reference TRBV5-1 and TRBJ1-1): KAGVTQTPRYLIKTRGQQVTLSCSPISGHRSVSWYQQTPGQGLQFLFEYFSETQRNKGNFPGRFSGRQFSNSRSEMNVSTLELGDSALYLCASSLHGSLNTEAFFGQGTRLTVV.

This chain links TRBV7-9 with TRBJ1-2; 7 bases map to TRBD1. The CDR3 runs to 15 residues. With V trimmed by 5 bases and J by 4 bases, 10 bases remained unmatched. In germline, CDR1 is SEHNR, CDR2 FQNEAQ (reference sequence). CDR3 in DNA: TGTGCCAGCAGCCGACGGACAGGCGCACCCTATGGCTACACCTTC. Amino acids: CASSRRTGAPYGYTF.

There are many counts of this clonotype. V and J are TRBV2 and TRBJ1-5; a weak D match, TRBD1 (5 bases). The germline gives CDR1 SNHLY, CDR2 FYNNEI. CDR3 length: 13 residues. V was trimmed by 6 bases and J by 6 bases, leaving 12 bases between them. CDR3 sequence: CASSLTDFQPQHF. For the CDR3, the DNA is TGTGCCAGCAGCCTGACAGATTTTCAGCCCCAGCATTTT.

This clonotype occurred many times. CDR3 loop: CASSELDGRTGELFF. The CDR3 DNA is TGTGCCAGCAGTGAACTAGATGGCCGGACCGGGGAGCTGTTTTTT. The chain joins TRBV6-1 to TRBJ2-2; D unresolved. Trimming took 2 bases from V and 5 from J, leaving 12 bases between them. The CDR3 totals 15 residues. Per germline, CDR1 MNHNS and CDR2 SASEGT.

This clonotype came up a few times. The chain employs TRBV18 and TRBJ1-5; no definite D call. This CDR3 has 13 amino acids. CDR1 and CDR2 (germline): KGHSH, LQKENI. Trimming took off 6 bases at V and 3 bases at J, with 9 bases between the two ends. The CDR3 sequence: CASSDGINQPQHF. CDR3 in DNA: TGTGCCAGCTCTGATGGCATCAATCAGCCCCAGCATTTT. The entire variable domain, with the rest obtained from reference TRBV18 and TRBJ1-5, is as follows: NAGVMQNPRHLVRRRGQEARLRCSPMKGHSHVYWYRQLPEEGLKFMVYLQKENIIDESGMPKERFSAEFPKEGPSILRIQQVVRGDSAAYFCASSDGINQPQHFGDGTRLSIL.

About this clonotype itself: At one boundary the junction diverges from the germline segment, which might be a read error. The chain joins TRBV29-1 to TRBJ2-5, with 7 bases matching TRBD1. Germline assignment: CDR1 SQVTM and CDR2 ANQGSEA. The CDR3 totals 14 residues. The CDR3 bases are TGCAGCGTTGAAGACCGGACAGGCCAAGAGACCCAGTGCTTC. Amino acids: CSVEDRTGQETQCF.

This clonotype was recorded at least ten times. This rearrangement joins TRBV12-3 or TRBV12-4 to TRBJ2-4, with D tentatively TRBD2 (5 bases). The V end was cut by 4 bases, the J end by 1 base, with 17 bases between. This CDR3 comprises 17 residues. In DNA form, the CDR3 reads TGTGCCAGCAGTTACGCCGGACTGCTCCAGGCCAAAAACATTCAGTACTTC. This encodes CASSYAGLLQAKNIQYF.

The gene calls are TRBV4-1 and TRBJ2-5; D is possibly TRBD1 (7 bases). The V end lost 1 base, the J end lost 5 bases, and 17 bases lay between the germline ends. CDR1 is MGHRA and CDR2 is YSYEKL in the germline V gene. CDR3 length: 16 amino acids. The CDR3: CASSQGPGAGGETQYF. The CDR3 nucleotides are TGCGCCAGCAGCCAAGGTCCGGGAGCAGGGGGGGAGACCCAGTACTTC.

The CDR3 here is CASSDSRLAGAEQYF. CDR3 in DNA: TGCGCCAGCAGTGACAGCCGGCTAGCGGGAGCCGAGCAGTACTTC. The chain has TRBV10-2 and TRBJ2-7, with 10 bases aligning to TRBD2. Germline CDR1 reads WSHSY; CDR2 reads SAAADI. The V gene end was trimmed by 3 bases and the J gene end by 6 bases; junction bases not matched to a gene: 8. The CDR3 contains 15 residues.

The rearrangement uses TRBV7-8 and TRBJ1-6; 7 bases align to TRBD1. J lost 0 bases, V lost 6 bases, and 8 bases had no gene match. The CDR3 has 17 amino acids. Germline values: CDR1 SGHVS, CDR2 FQNEAQ. CDR3 residues: CASSRPDRRSYNSPLHF. The CDR3 DNA is TGTGCCAGCAGTCGCCCGGACAGGCGCTCCTATAATTCACCCCTCCACTTT.

The table lists this clonotype with many counts. J is TRBJ2-3 and V is TRBV12-3 or TRBV12-4; 7 positions agree with TRBD2. CDR3 size: 14 residues. J was trimmed by 5 bases and V by 5 bases; bases with no gene match: 7. CDR3 amino acids: CASSLSGTLDTQYF. CDR3 nucleotide sequence: TGTGCCAGCAGTCTCAGCGGGACGTTAGATACGCAGTATTTT.

The table lists this clonotype with many counts. This sequence joins TRBV5-5 and TRBJ1-2; 10 bases are shared with TRBD1. Germline CDR1 SGHKS, CDR2 YYEKEE (reference sequence). Losses at the gene ends were 3 bases for V and 8 bases for J; bases not matched to a gene: 4. The CDR3 spans 13 residues. The CDR3 loop reads CASSSGTGEGYTF. The CDR3 DNA sequence: TGTGCCAGCAGCTCTGGGACAGGGGAAGGCTACACCTTC.

This clonotype was counted ten times or more. CDR3 nucleotide sequence: TGTGCCAGTTGGGCCGTAACACGTGAGCAGTTCTTC. Its protein is CASWAVTREQFF. J is TRBJ2-1 and V is TRBV6-2 or TRBV6-3; D ambiguous. The germline V gene encodes CDR1 MNHEY and CDR2 SVGEGT. The V and J ends lost 9 bases and 9 bases respectively, with 15 bases between them. The CDR3 sequence is 12 residues long.

The chain is built from TRBV13 and TRBJ2-1; 11 bases fit TRBD1. CDR3 size: 14 residues. Germline V lookup: CDR1 PRHDT, CDR2 FYEKMQ (reference sequence). V shed 4 bases, J shed 8 bases, and the junction held 4 bases outside the gene matches. The CDR3 DNA follows: TGTGCCAGCAGCTCCGGGACAGGGGGGGATGAGCAGTTCTTC. Its translation: CASSSGTGGDEQFF.

In its sample, this clonotype was seen many times. The V and J genes are TRBV11-3 and TRBJ1-1, with 11 bases lining up with TRBD1. This CDR3 has 16 residues. CDR1 SGHNT and CDR2 YENEEA come from the germline V gene. V gave up 0 bases and J gave up 6 bases; unmatched junction bases: 6. The DNA for the CDR3 is TGTGCCAGCAGCTTAGAGGGGACAGGGGGATTCGCTGAAGCTTTCTTT. Amino acid sequence: CASSLEGTGGFAEAFF.

The chain has TRBV6-1 and TRBJ2-5, with 9 nucleotides matching TRBD2. Germline V lookup: CDR1 MNHNS, CDR2 SASEGT. The CDR3 spans 13 residues. V shed 7 bases and J 4 bases; nucleotides not matched to a gene: 4. In DNA form, the CDR3 reads TGTGCCAGCAACGGCGGGAGGGGAGAGACCCAGTACTTC. Its protein is CASNGGRGETQYF.

This clonotype was seen many times. J is TRBJ1-5 and V is TRBV20-1, with 9 bases lining up with TRBD1. Looked up from germline, CDR1 is DFQATT and CDR2 is SNEGSKA (reference sequence). This CDR3 spans 15 amino acids. V lost 4 bases, J lost 0 bases, and 4 bases stayed unmatched. Written as DNA, the CDR3 is TGCAGTGCTACCGGGACAGGGAATAGCAATCAGCCCCAGCATTTT. As protein: CSATGTGNSNQPQHF.

This clonotype has a count of ten or more. The V call is TRBV10-3, the J call TRBJ2-7, with 10 bases lining up with TRBD2. The CDR3 is 14 residues long. The V gene's germline CDR1 is ENHRY and CDR2 SYGVKD. The junction had 3 bases not matched to a gene; V was cut back by 7 bases and J by 0 bases. CDR3 sequence: CAITPSGSSYEQYF. CDR3 sequence (DNA): TGTGCCATCACTCCTAGCGGGAGCTCCTACGAGCAGTACTTC.

A remark on this clonotype: A much larger clone lies one base from this, so it may be a read error. The chain employs TRBV7-9 and TRBJ1-6, with a weak D call TRBD1 (6 bases). The CDR3 length is 17 residues. Germline V lookup: CDR1 SEHNR, CDR2 FQNEAQ (reference sequence). The CDR3 sequence is CASSPAGGSSYNPPLHF. The DNA of the CDR3 is TGTGCCAGCAGCCCGGCGGGGGGCAGCTCCTATAATCCACCCCTCCACTTT.

This clonotype has only a few counts. This chain connects TRBV18 to TRBJ2-1; D could derive from TRBD1 or TRBD2 (5 bases each). Trimming took off 2 bases at V and 6 bases at J, with 17 bases between the two ends. CDR1 KGHSH and CDR2 LQKENI come from the germline V gene. There are 16 residues in the CDR3. The CDR3 nucleotides read TGTGCCAGCTCACCAGGGACCTCCAGAGGTACCAATGAGCAGTTCTTC. Amino acid sequence: CASSPGTSRGTNEQFF.